The clone carrying this T cell receptor (beta chain) was seen only a few times. Antigen: not known. This CDR3 has 18 amino acids. This specimen comes from a study of cytomegalovirus exposure and HLA in healthy donors. The study's findings and limits: Later on, an analysis showed TCR association rates differing by HLA locus, with DRB1 the most and HLA-C the fewest.

60 Vbeta and 13 Jbeta primers were used in PCR. The method was immunoSEQ multiplex PCR; TCRdb's version includes in-frame clones alone and lacks a portion of them. The sample contains 60,000 to 90,000 clones, 65% to 70% of which appear only once. The source material was PBMCs. This clonotype was sampled from a man in his forties in good health and CMV-seropositive. J is TRBJ2-6 and V is TRBV21-1; the table's D call, TRBD1, was not checked against the DNA. TRBV21-1 corresponds to a pseudogene. CDR3 protein: CASSNRAGGFLGANVLTF. The CDR3 nucleotides are TGTGCCAGCAGCAATCGAGCAGGGGGATTTCTGGGGGCCAACGTCCTGACTTTC.